This T cell receptor beta chain came from a study of CD8 T cells in ankylosing spondylitis. Study findings and constraints: Peripheral blood samples showed relatively rare disease-linked clones, and these clones were CD8+. Within ankylosing spondylitis blood, a TCR beta motif made up of eight or nine highly homologous variants appeared to be characteristic. Clones tied to disease were said to be significantly enriched in matched ankylosing spondylitis synovial fluid.

In making TCR beta libraries, quantitative 5'-RACE with molecular barcodes was used. TCRdb called the 5' RACE reads again in MiXCR, with one record for every CDR3 protein. This table holds 200,000 to 250,000 distinct CDR3 sequences, about 10% found once. Per the germline V gene, CDR1 is SGHRS and CDR2 is YFSETQ. The CDR3 runs 14 residues. V gave up 0 bases and J gave up 7 bases; unmatched junction bases: 5. This clonotype was observed once. Its antigen is still unknown. The chain is built from TRBV5-1 and TRBJ2-3; 7 nucleotides match TRBD2. This TCR was recovered from a male donor with ankylosing spondylitis or in good health (not recorded which). Input material: blood, either unsorted or a sorted T cell fraction (not recorded which). The CDR3 loop is CASSLGRERYTQYF. The CDR3 DNA reads TGCGCCAGCAGCTTGGGGCGGGAGAGGTATACGCAGTATTTT.